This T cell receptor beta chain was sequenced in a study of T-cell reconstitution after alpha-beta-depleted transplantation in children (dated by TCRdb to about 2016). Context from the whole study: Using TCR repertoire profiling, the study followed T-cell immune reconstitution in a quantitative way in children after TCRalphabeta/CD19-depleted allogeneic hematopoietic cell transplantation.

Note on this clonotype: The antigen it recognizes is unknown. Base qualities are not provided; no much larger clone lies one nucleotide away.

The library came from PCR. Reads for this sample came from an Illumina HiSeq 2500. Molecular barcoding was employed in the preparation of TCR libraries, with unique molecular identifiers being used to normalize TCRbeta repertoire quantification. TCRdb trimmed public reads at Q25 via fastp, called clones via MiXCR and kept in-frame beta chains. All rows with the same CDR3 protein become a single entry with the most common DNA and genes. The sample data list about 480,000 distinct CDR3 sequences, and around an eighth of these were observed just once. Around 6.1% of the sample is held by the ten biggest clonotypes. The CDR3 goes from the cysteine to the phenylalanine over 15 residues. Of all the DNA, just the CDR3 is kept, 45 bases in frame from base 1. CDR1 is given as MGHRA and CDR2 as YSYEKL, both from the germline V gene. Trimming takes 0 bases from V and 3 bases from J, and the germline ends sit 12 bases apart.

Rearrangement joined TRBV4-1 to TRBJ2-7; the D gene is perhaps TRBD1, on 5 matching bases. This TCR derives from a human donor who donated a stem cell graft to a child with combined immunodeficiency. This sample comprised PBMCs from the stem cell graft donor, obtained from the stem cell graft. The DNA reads TGCGCCAGCAGCCAAGATCTCCAGGGCCACTACGAGCAGTACTTC. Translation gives CASSQDLQGHYEQYF.